This is a list of T cell receptor beta chains from one sample in a study of OX40 agonist ivuxolimab in advanced cancers. The assay was immunoSEQ multiplex PCR, and TCRdb's table has in-frame clones only and misses some. The repertoire includes 100,000 to 150,000 clones, under 95% of them detected once, and roughly 1% sits in the top ten. This material consisted of CD4+ or CD8+ T cells sorted from blood, taken in a trial of the OX40 agonist ivuxolimab. The receptors originated from an adult with an advanced solid tumor such as melanoma, head and neck, liver or kidney cancer. Each CDR3 is given with its conserved first and last residue. The D gene is left open where the match is weak. Clone sizes are given selectively: once, few, many, or a class where the clone is expanded.

j_gene | abundance | v_gene | d_gene | CDR3aa | CDR3nt
TRBJ2-1 | - | TRBV14 | - | CASSQDFNEQFF | TGTGCCAGCAGCCAAGATTTCAATGAGCAGTTCTTC
TRBJ2-4 | - | TRBV25-1 | - | CASSAESIQYF | TGTGCCAGCAGTGCAGAATCCATTCAGTACTTC
TRBJ2-7 | once | TRBV19 | TRBD1 | CASSIRRTGGSYEQYF | TGTGCCAGTAGTATCCGCCGGACAGGGGGATCCTACGAGCAGTACTTC
TRBJ2-5 | - | TRBV7-7 | - | CASSLGISKGETQYF | TGTGCTAGCAGCTTAGGGATAAGTAAGGGAGAGACCCAGTACTTC
TRBJ1-1 | - | TRBV4-2 | TRBD1 | CASSQGDRPEAFF | TGTGCCAGCAGCCAAGGGGACAGGCCTGAAGCTTTCTTT
TRBJ1-2 | - | TRBV7-3 | TRBD1 | CASSHDRGGGYTF | TGTGCCAGCAGCCATGACAGGGGAGGCGGCTACACCTTC
TRBJ2-7 | - | TRBV15 | TRBD1 | CATSREGTGLYEQYF | TGTGCCACCAGCAGAGAAGGGACAGGTCTCTACGAGCAGTACTTC
TRBJ2-7 | - | TRBV5-1 | TRBD1 | CASSLIGTGGDEQYF | TGCGCCAGCAGCTTGATTGGGACAGGGGGCGACGAGCAGTACTTC
TRBJ2-7 | - | TRBV18 | - | CASSPMGSSYEQYF | TGTGCCAGCTCACCAATGGGGAGCTCCTACGAGCAGTACTTC
TRBJ2-7 | - | TRBV18 | - | CASSPLDTYEQYF | TGTGCCAGCTCACCACTGGATACCTACGAGCAGTACTTC
TRBJ2-1 | - | TRBV19 | TRBD2 | CASKAIAGGNSYNEQFF | TGTGCCAGTAAGGCTATAGCGGGGGGTAATTCCTACAATGAGCAGTTCTTC
TRBJ2-2 | - | TRBV18 | TRBD2 | CASSSHLAANTGELFF | TGTGCCAGCTCCTCCCACCTAGCGGCTAACACCGGGGAGCTGTTTTTT
TRBJ2-3 | few | TRBV5-4 | TRBD2 | CASSLGLAGGRWADTQYF | TGTGCCAGCAGCTTGGGACTAGCGGGGGGGCGTTGGGCAGATACGCAGTATTTT
TRBJ1-5 | - | TRBV5-8 | TRBD1 | CASSSDRGNQPQHF | TGTGCCAGCAGCTCCGACAGGGGCAATCAGCCCCAGCATTTT
TRBJ1-1 | - | TRBV18 | - | CASSPPPGRDTEAFF | TGTGCCAGCTCACCACCGCCAGGGAGGGACACTGAAGCTTTCTTT
TRBJ2-3 | - | TRBV21-1 | - | CASSNPTGTTDTQYF | TGTGCCAGCAGCAATCCGACAGGGACCACAGATACGCAGTATTTT
TRBJ1-2 | once | TRBV5-1 | - | CASSLSTRGYTF | TGCGCCAGCAGCCTTTCCACACGGGGCTACACCTTC
TRBJ1-5 | - | TRBV6-5 | - | CASSYVGPAGPQHF | TGTGCCAGCAGTTACGTAGGCCCAGCGGGGCCCCAGCATTTT
TRBJ1-1 | - | TRBV5-1 | TRBD1 | CASRADRGYSLDTEAFF | TGCGCCAGCAGGGCTGACAGGGGGTATTCCTTGGACACTGAAGCTTTCTTT
TRBJ1-2 | - | TRBV6-5 | TRBD1 | CASIDRVGAGYTF | TGTGCCAGCATCGACAGGGTGGGTGCTGGCTACACCTTC
TRBJ1-1 | - | TRBV5-1 | - | CASSLVYQRNTEAFF | TGCGCCAGCAGCTTGGTATACCAGAGGAACACTGAAGCTTTCTTT
TRBJ2-3 | - | TRBV4-2 | - | CASSPGVTTDTQYF | TGTGCCAGCAGCCCGGGGGTTACAACAGATACGCAGTATTTT
TRBJ1-2 | - | TRBV27 | - | CASSPPGVPGYTF | TGTGCCAGCAGTCCTCCGGGGGTCCCTGGCTACACCTTC
TRBJ1-5 | once | TRBV18 | TRBD1 | CASSPRDSSNQPQHF | TGTGCCAGCTCACCTCGGGACAGTAGCAATCAGCCCCAGCATTTT
TRBJ2-5 | once | TRBV4-3 | - | CASSQDRGSYPTQYF | TGCGCCAGCAGCCAAGATAGGGGCAGCTATCCCACCCAGTACTTC
TRBJ1-2 | - | TRBV4-3 | - | CASSNGADRRYGYTF | TGCGCCAGCAGCAACGGGGCTGACCGGCGTTATGGCTACACCTTC
TRBJ1-2 | - | TRBV5-4 | - | CASSLVDGDRYGYTF | TGTGCCAGCAGCTTGGTGGACGGGGATCGGTATGGCTACACCTTC
TRBJ2-1 | - | TRBV10-2 | - | CASVRSAGNEQFF | TGCGCCAGCGTGAGATCGGCGGGGAATGAGCAGTTCTTC
TRBJ1-4 | few | TRBV5-1 | - | CASSPGGATNEKLFF | TGCGCCAGCAGCCCGGGGGGGGCAACTAATGAAAAACTGTTTTTT
TRBJ2-5 | few | TRBV19 | TRBD2 | CASSKGLAGRETQYF | TGTGCCAGTAGTAAGGGACTAGCGGGACGAGAGACCCAGTACTTC
TRBJ2-1 | - | TRBV6-1 | - | CASRDTGYGEQFF | TGTGCCAGCAGAGATACAGGGTATGGTGAGCAGTTCTTC
TRBJ2-5 | - | TRBV5-1 | - | CASSVLAIQETQYF | TGCGCCAGCAGCGTACTAGCCATACAAGAGACCCAGTACTTC
TRBJ2-3 | - | TRBV7-2 | TRBD1 | CASSGYGQVLTDTQYF | TGTGCCAGCAGCGGATATGGACAGGTGCTCACAGATACGCAGTATTTT
TRBJ2-1 | - | TRBV6-6 | TRBD2 | CASRRGLAANEQFF | TGTGCCAGCAGACGCGGACTAGCGGCGAATGAGCAGTTCTTC
TRBJ2-1 | - | TRBV10-2 | TRBD2 | CASSGLAGGGGEQFF | TGCGCCAGCAGCGGACTAGCGGGAGGTGGTGGTGAGCAGTTCTTC
TRBJ2-2 | - | TRBV5-3 | - | CARSCPLNTGELFF | TGTGCCAGAAGCTGCCCCCTCAACACCGGGGAGCTGTTTTTT
TRBJ1-6 | - | TRBV11-1 | - | CASSFRPTGGSPLHF | TGTGCCAGCAGCTTCCGGCCGACAGGAGGCTCACCCCTCCACTTT
TRBJ1-5 | - | TRBV6-7 | - | CASSYSKGQTRNQPQHF | TGTGCCAGCAGTTACTCGAAGGGTCAAACCCGCAATCAGCCCCAGCATTTT
TRBJ2-7 | - | TRBV5-5 | - | CASSLSQSIYEQYF | TGTGCCAGCAGCCTCTCGCAGTCTATCTACGAGCAGTACTTC
TRBJ2-2 | - | TRBV7-8 | TRBD2 | CASSPLADNTGELFF | TGTGCCAGCAGCCCCCTAGCGGATAACACCGGGGAGCTGTTTTTT
TRBJ2-3 | - | TRBV9 | TRBD2 | CASSPSPSGRGVDTQYF | TGTGCCAGCAGCCCGAGCCCTAGCGGGAGGGGCGTGGATACGCAGTATTTT
TRBJ2-1 | - | TRBV7-3 | TRBD1 | CASSPGQGYNEQFF | TGTGCCAGCAGCCCCGGACAGGGTTACAATGAGCAGTTCTTC
TRBJ1-1 | - | TRBV7-2 | - | CASSLQLDTEAFF | TGTGCCAGCAGCCTCCAATTGGATACTGAAGCTTTCTTT
TRBJ2-7 | - | TRBV11-1 | TRBD1 | CASTPLGTGSYEQYF | TGTGCCAGCACTCCCTTGGGGACAGGGTCCTACGAGCAGTACTTC
TRBJ2-5 | - | TRBV5-1 | TRBD1 | CASSLGQGNDRIETQYF | TGCGCCAGCAGCTTGGGACAGGGGAACGACCGTATCGAGACCCAGTACTTC
TRBJ2-1 | - | TRBV11-2 | - | CASSLDPLATRHNEQFF | TGTGCCAGCAGCTTAGATCCGCTAGCGACCCGTCACAATGAGCAGTTCTTC
TRBJ1-4 | - | TRBV15 | - | CATSRDASRGDEKLFF | TGTGCCACCAGCAGAGATGCGTCCAGGGGAGATGAAAAACTGTTTTTT
TRBJ1-2 | - | TRBV2 | - | CASSEGRGYGYTF | TGTGCCAGCAGTGAAGGACGGGGCTATGGCTACACCTTC
TRBJ1-2 | - | TRBV5-4 | - | CASSLDRSHGYTF | TGTGCCAGCAGCTTAGACAGGTCTCATGGCTACACCTTC
TRBJ2-7 | few | TRBV10-3 | TRBD2 | CAISPITLAGTSYEQYF | TGTGCCATCAGCCCAATCACACTAGCGGGGACCTCCTACGAGCAGTACTTC